Shown below are 20 T cell receptor beta chains from a single sample sequenced in a study of T cell changes during pregnancy in multiple sclerosis (dated by TCRdb to between 2018 and 2021). The method behind the library was the immunoSEQ multiplex PCR assay. In TCRdb, the immuneACCESS table is reduced to in-frame sequences with V and J assigned. These tables do not hold every clone; where another copy was compared, an unresolved V gene accounts for under half, and the others remain unexplained. The sample has 25,000 to 35,000 clones on record, roughly nine tenths of them singletons. Of the sample, approximately 0.86% is held by the ten largest clones. The source was CD4+ T cells from peripheral blood mononuclear cells, collected in the second trimester of pregnancy. The receptors shown here come from a female donor with multiple sclerosis, enrolled in a pregnancy study.

The rearrangement joins TRBV15 to TRBJ1-1; D is possibly TRBD1 (5 bases). The CDR3 spans 12 residues. Germline V gene lookup returns CDR1 LNHNV and CDR2 YYDKDF (reference sequence). V dropped 4 bases and J dropped 13 bases, with 16 bases sitting between them. CDR3 sequence: CATSNRDSVVFF. The CDR3, as DNA: TGTGCCACCAGCAACCGGGACTCTGTTGTTTTCTTT.

This clone was counted once. The chain combines TRBV30 with TRBJ1-2; 7 positions match TRBD1. V dropped 4 bases and J dropped 3; count of bases not matched to a gene: 8. The CDR3 consists of 14 residues. Germline lookup yields CDR1 GTSNPN and CDR2 SVGIG (reference sequence). As DNA, the CDR3 is TGTGCCTGGACCTTGGGACAGACAGACTATGGCTACACCTTC. This codes for CAWTLGQTDYGYTF.

The V gene is TRBV11-3, the J gene TRBJ1-3; D is unresolved. Germline loops: CDR1 SGHNT, CDR2 YENEEA. The CDR3 runs 13 residues. V was cut by 1 base and J by 4 bases, with 5 bases left in between. The CDR3: CASSLGTGNTIYF. CDR3 bases: TGTGCCAGCAGCTTAGGAACAGGAAACACCATATATTTT.

This CDR3 is CAISDEGVAAFF. CDR3 bases: TGTGCCATCAGTGACGAGGGGGTGGCGGCTTTCTTT. The rearrangement uses TRBV10-3 and TRBJ1-1; tentatively, D is TRBD1 (6 bases). The CDR3 sequence is 12 residues long. CDR1 ENHRY and CDR2 SYGVKD come from the germline V gene. Deletions cut 3 bases from V and 11 bases from J, with 13 bases between.

This clone was counted only a few times. This rearrangement joins TRBV13 to TRBJ1-6; 7 nucleotides match TRBD1. The V and J ends lost 5 bases and 8 bases, in that order; junction bases with no gene match: 6. CDR1 PRHDT and CDR2 FYEKMQ come from the germline V gene (reference sequence). The CDR3 covers 14 residues. As DNA, the CDR3 is TGTGCCAGCAGCCGCAGGGGGGTTGATTCACCCCTCCACTTT. Protein product: CASSRRGVDSPLHF.

This clone was observed a handful of times. The V and J genes are TRBV2 and TRBJ1-2, with TRBD1 as a possible D gene (5 bases). Trimming took off 6 bases at V and 2 bases at J, with 10 bases between the two ends. Germline V gene sequence: CDR1 SNHLY, CDR2 FYNNEI. This CDR3 has 13 amino acids. CDR3: CASSTGANYGYTF. The DNA of the CDR3 is TGTGCCAGCAGCACAGGTGCGAACTATGGCTACACCTTC.

This chain links TRBV5-5 with TRBJ1-4; 7 bases align to TRBD1. V dropped 4 bases and J dropped 0; count of bases not matched to a gene: 6. Looked up from germline, CDR1 is SGHKS and CDR2 is YYEKEE (reference sequence). This CDR3 has 16 amino acids. Here the CDR3 reads CASSPDTGATNEKLFF. The DNA of the CDR3 is TGTGCCAGCAGCCCTGACACAGGGGCAACTAATGAAAAACTGTTTTTT.

The rearrangement joins TRBV4-1 to TRBJ1-3, with TRBD1 matching 12 bases. The CDR3 has 17 amino acids. J gave up 4 bases and V 3 bases, and 7 bases lay outside the gene matches. The germline V gene has CDR1 MGHRA and CDR2 YSYEKL. The DNA of the CDR3 is TGCGCCAGCAGCCAGGGGGACAGGGGGCTATCGGGAAACACCATATATTTT. This codes for CASSQGDRGLSGNTIYF.

This clone was counted a single time. The chain combines TRBV7-2 with TRBJ2-3; D is possibly TRBD2 (6 bases). V lost 0 bases, J lost 4 bases, and 11 bases lay in between. The CDR3 runs to 15 residues. Germline lookup yields CDR1 SGHTA and CDR2 FQGNSA. The CDR3, as DNA: TGTGCCAGCAGCTTAGCGGCACTAGCTGCAGATACGCAGTATTTT. Translation gives CASSLAALAADTQYF. The entire variable domain, with the rest obtained from reference TRBV7-2 and TRBJ2-3, is as follows: GAGVSQSPSNKVTEKGKDVELRCDPISGHTALYWYRQSLGQGLEFLIYFQGNSAPDKSGLPSDRFSAERTGGSVSTLTIQRTQQEDSAVYLCASSLAALAADTQYFGPGTRLTVL.

This clone was recorded once. The chain employs TRBV18 and TRBJ1-1; 8 bases line up with TRBD1. Germline CDR1 and CDR2: KGHSH and LQKENI. V lost 2 bases, J lost 0 bases, and 5 bases stayed unmatched. The CDR3 has 16 residues. The CDR3 sequence is CASSPLQGAVNTEAFF. DNA of the CDR3: TGTGCCAGCTCACCATTGCAGGGGGCGGTGAACACTGAAGCTTTCTTT.

The V gene is TRBV4-1, the J gene TRBJ1-1; TRBD1 is a possible D gene (6 bases). This CDR3 has 16 residues. V lost 1 base and J 2 bases, leaving 14 bases between the germline ends. Germline CDR1 MGHRA, CDR2 YSYEKL. The CDR3 DNA is TGCGCCAGCAGCCAAGGGGACATACGACTCAACACTGAAGCTTTCTTT. It specifies CASSQGDIRLNTEAFF.

This chain connects TRBV6-4 to TRBJ1-6; the D is unclear. This CDR3 has 13 amino acids. V dropped 2 bases and J dropped 8 bases, with 7 bases sitting between them. CDR1 MRHNA and CDR2 SNTAGT come from the germline V gene. CDR3 coding DNA: TGTGCCAGCAGTGACGAGATAGATTCACCCCTCCACTTT. This encodes CASSDEIDSPLHF.

The chain couples TRBV2 to TRBJ2-2; perhaps TRBD2 as D (5 bases). Germline V gives CDR1 SNHLY, CDR2 FYNNEI. V was pared by 3 bases and J by 5 bases, with 10 bases between. This CDR3 comprises 14 residues. CDR3 amino acids: CASSDRGRTGELFF. CDR3 in DNA: TGTGCCAGCAGTGACAGAGGGCGGACCGGGGAGCTGTTTTTT.

This clone was seen only once. This rearrangement joins TRBV5-1 to TRBJ1-4, with D hard to call. Germline V gene sequence: CDR1 SGHRS, CDR2 YFSETQ. This CDR3 is 13 amino acids long. Trimming pared 0 bases from V and 7 bases from J, leaving 7 bases between. The CDR3 here is CASSLGAGEKLFF. CDR3 DNA: TGCGCCAGCAGCTTGGGGGCAGGTGAAAAACTGTTTTTT. The complete variable domain, with remaining parts taken from reference TRBV5-1 and TRBJ1-4, reads KAGVTQTPRYLIKTRGQQVTLSCSPISGHRSVSWYQQTPGQGLQFLFEYFSETQRNKGNFPGRFSGRQFSNSRSEMNVSTLELGDSALYLCASSLGAGEKLFFGSGTQLSVL.

CDR3 amino acids: CASSFRTDEKLFF. The DNA of the CDR3 is TGTGCCAGCAGTTTCCGGACTGATGAAAAACTGTTTTTT. This chain connects TRBV28 to TRBJ1-4; D remains unclear. This CDR3 is 13 amino acids long. V lost 3 bases and J lost 6, with 8 bases in between. Germline V gives CDR1 MDHEN, CDR2 SYDVKM. Full variable domain (outside the CDR3, taken from reference TRBV28 and TRBJ1-4): DVKVTQSSRYLVKRTGEKVFLECVQDMDHENMFWYRQDPGLGLRLIYFSYDVKMKEKGDIPEGYSVSREKKERFSLILESASTNQTSMYLCASSFRTDEKLFFGSGTQLSVL.

This chain connects TRBV9 to TRBJ2-3; TRBD1 aligns across 7 bases. In germline, CDR1 is SGDLS, CDR2 YYNGEE. Trimming removed 4 bases from V and 3 bases from J; junction bases left unmatched: 8. CDR3 size: 15 residues. CDR3: CASSTEQGRTDTQYF. The DNA for the CDR3 is TGTGCCAGCAGCACGGAACAGGGGCGGACAGATACGCAGTATTTT.

J is TRBJ2-6 and V is TRBV28; D unclear. V lost 5 bases and J 0 bases, leaving 8 bases between the germline ends. There are 15 residues in the CDR3. Germline CDR1 reads MDHEN; CDR2 reads SYDVKM. CDR3 residues: CASSPPGSGANVLTF. CDR3 DNA sequence: TGTGCCAGCAGTCCCCCGGGCTCTGGGGCCAACGTCCTGACTTTC.

The rearrangement uses TRBV5-4 and TRBJ2-1; TRBD2 agrees at 7 bases. Trimming removed 0 bases from V and 4 bases from J; junction bases left unmatched: 4. Germline V gives CDR1 SGHNT, CDR2 YYREEE (reference sequence). The CDR3 runs to 15 residues. The CDR3 spells CASSLVQREYNEQFF. In DNA, the CDR3 is TGTGCCAGCAGCTTGGTCCAGCGGGAATACAATGAGCAGTTCTTC.

The rearrangement joins TRBV7-2 to TRBJ2-1; 9 bases align to TRBD2. The germline gives CDR1 SGHTA, CDR2 FQGNSA. The CDR3 length is 16 residues. V shed 2 bases and J 5 bases; nucleotides not matched to a gene: 7. CDR3 residues: CASSLSAGGLNNEQFF. Here the CDR3 DNA reads TGTGCCAGCAGCTTATCCGCGGGGGGGCTAAACAATGAGCAGTTCTTC.

The CDR3, as DNA: TGCGCCACCTTGGGAGTGGACAGTGGCAATCAGCCCCAGCATTTT. Protein: CATLGVDSGNQPQHF. The V and J genes are TRBV10-2 and TRBJ1-5; a weak D match, TRBD1 (6 bases). Per the germline V gene, CDR1 is WSHSY and CDR2 is SAAADI. V was pared by 10 bases and J by 2 bases, with 18 bases between. This CDR3 region has 15 residues.